Below are 3 T cell receptor beta chains sequenced from a single sample in a study of monozygotic twins with cystic fibrosis. The repertoire was sequenced with immunoSEQ multiplex PCR; TCRdb's copy has only in-frame clones and lacks some. This sample has 25,000 to 30,000 clones, with about nine tenths found just once. Sequencing was carried out using blood. The receptors were sampled from a girl aged 2 to 10 with cystic fibrosis.

The chain has TRBV6-5 and TRBJ1-2; D gene ambiguous. The CDR3 runs 15 residues. CDR1 and CDR2 from the germline V gene are MNHEY and SVGAGI. Deletions cut 2 bases from V and 2 bases from J, with 12 bases between. The CDR3 is CASSYRVGSNYGYTF. In DNA, the CDR3 is TGTGCCAGCAGTTACCGCGTGGGGAGCAACTATGGCTACACCTTC.

V and J are TRBV7-9 and TRBJ1-2, with D possibly being TRBD1 (5 bases). The CDR3 loop spans 14 amino acids. Germline V gene data show CDR1 as SEHNR and CDR2 as FQNEAQ (reference sequence). Trimming left V 1 base short and J 2 bases short, with 8 bases between. CDR3 sequence (DNA): TGTGCCAGCAGCTTAGTTCAGGGAAACTATGGCTACACCTTC. This sequence encodes CASSLVQGNYGYTF. The whole variable domain, remainder taken from reference TRBV7-9 and TRBJ1-2, is DTGVSQNPRHKITKRGQNVTFRCDPISEHNRLYWYRQTLGQGPEFLTYFQNEAQLEKSRLLSDRFSAERPKGSFSTLEIQRTEQGDSAMYLCASSLVQGNYGYTFGSGTRLTVV.

The rearrangement links TRBV5-1 to TRBJ1-1; D gene uncertain. This CDR3 has 12 amino acids. Germline values: CDR1 SGHRS, CDR2 YFSETQ. With 0 bases removed from V and 2 bases from J, the gap between germline ends came to 2 bases. DNA for the CDR3: TGCGCCAGCAGCTTGGACAACACTGAAGCTTTCTTT. Amino acid sequence: CASSLDNTEAFF.